Listed below are T cell receptor beta chains from one sample, sequenced in a study of T-cell reconstitution after alpha-beta-depleted transplantation in children. TCRdb redid the calling of the PCR reads with MiXCR, one entry per CDR3 protein. Here the sample spans about 540,000 distinct CDR3 sequences, approximately 20% being singletons. Sequences were derived from PBMCs from the stem cell graft donor, sampled from the stem cell graft. The receptors stem from a human donor who donated a stem cell graft to a child with acute lymphoblastic leukemia. CDR3s include the opening cysteine and the closing phenylalanine or tryptophan. The D gene is left open where the match is weak. The listing skips clone size in some rows; elsewhere it reads once, few, many or a size class.

>-|TRBJ2-7|TRBD1|TRBV5-5
CASSFGQVNYEQYF
TGTGCCAGCAGCTTTGGACAGGTTAACTACGAGCAGTACTTC
>-|TRBJ2-1|-|TRBV7-8
CASSLEWLRSYNEQFF
TGTGCCAGCAGCTTAGAATGGCTTCGCTCCTACAATGAGCAGTTCTTC
>-|TRBJ2-7|-|TRBV4-1
CASSQDGTLGYEQYF
TGCGCCAGCAGCCAAGACGGGACCCTTGGGTACGAGCAGTACTTC
>-|TRBJ1-1|-|TRBV3-1
CASSHGVGEAFF
TGTGCCAGCAGCCATGGGGTCGGGGAAGCTTTCTTT
>few|TRBJ2-7|TRBD1|TRBV9
CASSALGQGPYEQYF
TGTGCCAGCAGCGCTCTTGGACAGGGACCCTACGAGCAGTACTTC
>-|TRBJ1-5|-|TRBV9
CATSVLRFRLNQPQHF
TGTGCCACCAGCGTTCTCCGGTTTAGGCTCAATCAGCCCCAGCATTTT
>few|TRBJ1-1|-|TRBV2
CANTGLNTEAFF
TGTGCCAACACAGGGTTGAACACTGAAGCTTTCTTT
>few|TRBJ1-1|-|TRBV7-6
CASSSFGGGTEAFF
TGTGCCAGCAGCTCCTTTGGGGGGGGAACTGAAGCTTTCTTT
>-|TRBJ2-1|TRBD2|TRBV9
CASSVEVEASGLDEQFF
TGTGCCAGCAGCGTAGAGGTGGAGGCTAGCGGGTTGGATGAGCAGTTCTTC
>-|TRBJ2-7|-|TRBV6-2/TRBV6-3
CASSYPRTESSYEQYF
TGTGCCAGCAGTTACCCTCGGACGGAAAGCTCCTACGAGCAGTACTTC
>-|TRBJ2-1|TRBD2|TRBV9
CASSATTSLAGGPNEQFF
TGTGCCAGCAGCGCCACTACTTCACTAGCGGGAGGTCCAAATGAGCAGTTCTTC
>-|TRBJ2-7|TRBD1|TRBV29-1
CSARQGPSNEQYF
TGCAGCGCCAGACAGGGACCCTCGAACGAGCAGTACTTC
>-|TRBJ2-1|TRBD1|TRBV2
CASRGYRGAYNEQFF
TGTGCCAGCAGGGGTTACAGGGGCGCCTACAATGAGCAGTTCTTC
>-|TRBJ2-7|-|TRBV20-1
CSATSRSSYEQYF
TGCAGTGCTACTTCTAGAAGCTCCTACGAGCAGTACTTC
>-|TRBJ2-7|-|TRBV2
CASSEAASFSYEQYF
TGTGCCAGCAGTGAAGCGGCCAGTTTCTCCTACGAGCAGTACTTC
>-|TRBJ2-1|-|TRBV13
CASSPSPGLYLYNEQFF
TGTGCCAGCAGCCCCTCCCCGGGGCTATATCTTTACAATGAGCAGTTCTTC
>-|TRBJ2-2|-|TRBV6-5
CASSRFTGELFF
TGTGCCAGCAGCCGATTTACCGGGGAGCTGTTTTTT
>few|TRBJ2-1|-|TRBV2
CASGGPASADNEQFF
TGTGCCAGCGGGGGGCCGGCTAGCGCCGACAATGAGCAGTTCTTC
>-|TRBJ2-1|TRBD2|TRBV11-2
CASSLQFSGTSYNEQFF
TGTGCCAGCAGCTTACAATTTAGCGGGACCTCCTACAATGAGCAGTTCTTC
>few|TRBJ1-1|TRBD1|TRBV12-3/TRBV12-4
CASRPRDRGSGTEAFF
TGTGCCAGCAGACCCCGCGACAGGGGATCGGGCACTGAAGCTTTCTTT
>once|TRBJ2-5|TRBD1|TRBV3-1
CATTKGQGDPETQYF
TGTGCCACCACCAAGGGACAGGGGGACCCAGAGACCCAGTACTTC
>few|TRBJ2-1|-|TRBV29-1
CSVLQLTTNEQFF
TGCAGCGTCCTCCAACTTACTACGAATGAGCAGTTCTTC
>many|TRBJ1-5|-|TRBV12-3/TRBV12-4
CASSGNSNQPQHF
TGTGCCAGCAGCGGAAATAGCAATCAGCCCCAGCATTTT
>few|TRBJ2-4|-|TRBV28
CASRELAKNIQYF
TGTGCCAGCAGGGAACTAGCCAAAAACATTCAGTACTTC
>many|TRBJ2-1|TRBD1|TRBV5-1
CASSLGPGGYNEQFF
TGTGCCAGCAGCTTGGGGCCAGGGGGCTACAATGAGCAGTTCTTC
>few|TRBJ2-2|TRBD2|TRBV10-1
CASGTSGNTGELFF
TGCGCCAGCGGGACTAGCGGGAACACCGGGGAGCTGTTTTTT
>few|TRBJ2-1|-|TRBV29-1
CSVEGGLRYNEQFF
TGCAGCGTTGAAGGCGGGCTACGCTACAATGAGCAGTTCTTC
>-|TRBJ2-4|-|TRBV20-1
CSARPGNIQYF
TGCAGTGCTAGACCGGGGAACATTCAGTACTTC
>few|TRBJ2-1|-|TRBV24-1
CATSDLQSSYNEQFF
TGTGCCACCAGTGATTTGCAGAGCTCCTACAATGAGCAGTTCTTC
>-|TRBJ2-3|-|TRBV3-1
CATAPSSTDTQYF
TGTGCCACCGCCCCCAGTTCCACAGATACGCAGTATTTT
>few|TRBJ2-1|-|TRBV27
CASRPGIFSWQFF
TGTGCCAGCAGGCCGGGGATATTCTCTTGGCAGTTCTTC
>-|TRBJ2-2|-|TRBV29-1
CSVIQGYPGPGELFF
TGCAGCGTGATTCAGGGATACCCGGGGCCCGGGGAGCTGTTTTTT
>-|TRBJ1-1|-|TRBV20-1
CSARDIGNQPGEAFF
TGCAGTGCTAGAGATATCGGTAATCAGCCCGGAGAAGCTTTCTTT
>few|TRBJ2-7|-|TRBV5-1
CASSFYSSATYEQYF
TGCGCCAGCAGCTTTTACTCTTCCGCGACCTACGAGCAGTACTTC
>many|TRBJ1-1|-|TRBV4-1
CASSQGAGSFEAFF
TGCGCCAGCAGCCAAGGGGCAGGGAGTTTTGAAGCTTTCTTT
>-|TRBJ1-1|-|TRBV5-1
CASSPWGSTEAFF
TGCGCCAGCAGCCCGTGGGGTAGCACTGAAGCTTTCTTT
>-|TRBJ2-5|-|TRBV6-1
CASSERKRQGLRQETQYF
TGTGCCAGCAGTGAAAGGAAGCGCCAGGGATTAAGGCAAGAGACCCAGTACTTC
>few|TRBJ2-2|-|TRBV12-3/TRBV12-4
CASSNTPGTGELFF
TGTGCCAGCAGTAACACACCTGGGACCGGGGAGCTGTTTTTT
>-|TRBJ1-1|-|TRBV6-4
CASRATASWGTEAFF
TGTGCCAGCAGGGCCACGGCCTCCTGGGGCACTGAAGCTTTCTTT
>few|TRBJ1-2|-|TRBV7-9
CASSPTPTFGYTF
TGTGCCAGCAGCCCCACTCCAACGTTTGGCTACACCTTC
>few|TRBJ2-6|-|TRBV15
CATSGTQVPGANVLTF
TGTGCCACCAGCGGGACGCAGGTACCTGGGGCCAACGTCCTGACTTTC
>-|TRBJ2-7|-|TRBV20-1
CSARISKVYEQYF
TGCAGTGCTAGAATCTCCAAGGTCTACGAGCAGTACTTC
>few|TRBJ2-1|-|TRBV2
CASSVRDRDINEQFF
TGTGCCAGCAGTGTGCGGGACAGAGATATCAATGAGCAGTTCTTC
>-|TRBJ2-5|TRBD1|TRBV20-1
CSACRDSQETQYF
TGCAGTGCTTGCCGGGACAGCCAAGAGACCCAGTACTTC
>-|TRBJ2-1|TRBD2|TRBV7-9
CASSPRTSGSPEQFF
TGTGCCAGCAGCCCCCGGACTAGCGGGAGTCCTGAGCAGTTCTTC
>-|TRBJ2-3|-|TRBV30
CAWSVSLRDGTDTQYF
TGTGCCTGGAGTGTAAGTCTGAGGGACGGGACAGATACGCAGTATTTT
>few|TRBJ2-7|-|TRBV4-2
CASSQERAGVGSYEQYF
TGTGCCAGCAGCCAAGAAAGGGCCGGGGTGGGCTCCTACGAGCAGTACTTC
>-|TRBJ2-7|TRBD2|TRBV12-3/TRBV12-4
CASSPSGNPREQYF
TGTGCCAGCAGTCCTAGCGGGAACCCTCGGGAGCAGTACTTC
>-|TRBJ2-1|-|TRBV9
CASSVSGLSYNEQFF
TGTGCCAGCAGCGTTAGCGGATTATCCTACAATGAGCAGTTCTTC
>many|TRBJ2-1|-|TRBV4-1
CASSQVLRRGNEQFF
TGCGCCAGCAGCCAAGTATTAAGGAGGGGCAATGAGCAGTTCTTC